The rows below give T cell receptor beta chains drawn from one sample of a study of blood T cell repertoires in COVID-19. Method: immunoSEQ multiplex PCR; TCRdb's copy keeps in-frame clones and lacks some. The data hold roughly 260,000 clones, with more than 85% observed a single time. The sample comprised peripheral blood. These receptors were collected from a person aged 18 to 35 with COVID-19, enrolled during active disease. Each CDR3 is given with its conserved first and last residue. A D gene is named only where the DNA matches it firmly. Where a row states a size, it is once, few, many or the class of an expanded clone; other rows omit it.

clone_size | j_call | cdr3_length | d_call | v_call | cdr3_nt | cdr3_aa
NA | TRBJ2-1 | 15 | NA | TRBV6-4 | TGTGCCAGCAGTGAAAGGAGGGCGTCGTACAATGAGCAGTTCTTC | CASSERRASYNEQFF
NA | TRBJ2-2 | 13 | NA | TRBV28 | TGTGCCAGCACTGATCGGGTAGCCGGGGAGCTGTTTTTT | CASTDRVAGELFF
NA | TRBJ1-2 | 15 | NA | TRBV19 | TGTGCCAGTAGTATAAAGCGGGGAACGGAGAATGGCTACACCTTC | CASSIKRGTENGYTF
NA | TRBJ2-7 | 18 | TRBD1 | TRBV5-1 | TGCGCCAGCAACAAGATGTCCTGGGACAGCCAAGCGATCTACGAGCAGTACTTC | CASNKMSWDSQAIYEQYF
NA | TRBJ2-1 | 16 | TRBD2 | TRBV19 | TGTGCCAGTAGGCGACTAGCGGGAGATGTCTTGGATGAGCAGTTCTTC | CASRRLAGDVLDEQFF
NA | TRBJ1-1 | 15 | TRBD1 | TRBV18 | TGTGCCAGCTCACAAATCGACAGGGATCATCCTGAAGCTTTCTTT | CASSQIDRDHPEAFF
NA | TRBJ2-7 | 15 | TRBD1 | TRBV24-1 | TGTGCCACCAGCCAGGGACAGGGAAAGACCTACGAGCAGTACTTC | CATSQGQGKTYEQYF
NA | TRBJ2-2 | 16 | TRBD2 | TRBV10-3 | TGTGCCATCAGGGCCGGACTAGCAGCTAACACCGGGGAGCTGTTTTTT | CAIRAGLAANTGELFF
NA | TRBJ2-5 | 15 | TRBD2 | TRBV24-1 | TGTGCCACCGGGACTAGCGGGAGTTGGGATGAGACCCAGTACTTC | CATGTSGSWDETQYF
NA | TRBJ2-1 | 15 | NA | TRBV2 | TGTGCCAGCAGTTCCGAAGCTAGCTCCTACAATGAGCAGTTCTTC | CASSSEASSYNEQFF
NA | TRBJ1-1 | 15 | NA | TRBV19 | TGTGCCAGTAGTATTCCGGGGGGGGCGCCCCCTGAAGCTTTCTTT | CASSIPGGAPPEAFF
NA | TRBJ2-7 | 14 | NA | TRBV5-3 | TGTGCCAGAGATCGACTCAAACTCTCCTACGAGCAGTACTTC | CARDRLKLSYEQYF
NA | TRBJ2-7 | 16 | NA | TRBV4-1 | TGCGCCAGCAGCCAAGATCCCGCGGGGCGAGGCTACGAGCAGTACTTC | CASSQDPAGRGYEQYF
NA | TRBJ2-1 | 16 | NA | TRBV6-5 | TGTGCCAGCAGTTACTCGGGGCCAGCGACCCACAATGAGCAGTTCTTC | CASSYSGPATHNEQFF
NA | TRBJ1-1 | 15 | NA | TRBV6-2/TRBV6-3 | TGTGCCAGCAGTCCACCTCCAGGGTTCGACACTGAAGCTTTCTTT | CASSPPPGFDTEAFF
NA | TRBJ1-1 | 13 | TRBD1 | TRBV12-5 | TGTGCTAGGAAGGCAGGGGGCAACACTGAAGCTTTCTTT | CARKAGGNTEAFF
few | TRBJ2-7 | 14 | NA | TRBV2 | TGTGCCAGCAGGGTAGCGGGGACAGCCTACGAGCAGTACTTC | CASRVAGTAYEQYF
NA | TRBJ2-7 | 16 | TRBD2 | TRBV11-2 | TGTGCCAGCAGCTTAGGCGGACTAGCCTTTAACTACGAGCAGTACTTC | CASSLGGLAFNYEQYF
NA | TRBJ2-7 | 14 | NA | TRBV27 | TGTGCCAGCAGTTTTGGTTCAGGTTGGTCCGAGCAGTACTTC | CASSFGSGWSEQYF
NA | TRBJ2-2 | 14 | TRBD1 | TRBV11-3 | TGTGCCAGCAGCCTGACAGGGAGATCCGGGGAGCTGTTTTTT | CASSLTGRSGELFF
NA | TRBJ2-7 | 17 | TRBD2 | TRBV5-1 | TGCGCCAGCAGCTCACTTTCAGCGGGGGGACCTAGTTACGAGCAGTACTTC | CASSSLSAGGPSYEQYF
NA | TRBJ1-1 | 17 | NA | TRBV4-3 | TGCGCCAGCAGCCAAGATTCCATCGACAGGATGAACACTGAAGCTTTCTTT | CASSQDSIDRMNTEAFF